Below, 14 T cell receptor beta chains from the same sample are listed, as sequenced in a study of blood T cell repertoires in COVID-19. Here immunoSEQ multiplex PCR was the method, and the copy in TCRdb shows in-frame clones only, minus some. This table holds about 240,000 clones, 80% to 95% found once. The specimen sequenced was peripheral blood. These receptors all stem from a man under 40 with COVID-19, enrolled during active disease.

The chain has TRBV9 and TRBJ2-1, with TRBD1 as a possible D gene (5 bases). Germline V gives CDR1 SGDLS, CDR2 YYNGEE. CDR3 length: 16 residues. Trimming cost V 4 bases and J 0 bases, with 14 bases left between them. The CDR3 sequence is CASSLSRGNSYNEQFF. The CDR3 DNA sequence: TGTGCCAGCAGCCTCTCAAGGGGTAACTCCTACAATGAGCAGTTCTTC.

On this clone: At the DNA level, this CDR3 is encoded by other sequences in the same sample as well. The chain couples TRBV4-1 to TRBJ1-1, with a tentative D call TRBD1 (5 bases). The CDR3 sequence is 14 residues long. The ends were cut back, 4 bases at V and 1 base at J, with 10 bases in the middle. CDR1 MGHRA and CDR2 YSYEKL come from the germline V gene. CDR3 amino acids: CASSPETGNTEAFF. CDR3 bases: TGCGCCAGCAGCCCGGAAACAGGGAACACTGAAGCTTTCTTT.

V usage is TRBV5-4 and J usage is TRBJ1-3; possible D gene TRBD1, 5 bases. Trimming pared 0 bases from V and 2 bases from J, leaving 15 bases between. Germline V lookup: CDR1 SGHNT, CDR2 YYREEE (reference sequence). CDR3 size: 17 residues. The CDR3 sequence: CASSLAPGFRAGNTIYF. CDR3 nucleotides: TGTGCCAGCAGCTTGGCCCCAGGGTTCCGGGCTGGAAACACCATATATTTT. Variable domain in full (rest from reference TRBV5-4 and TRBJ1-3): ETGVTQSPTHLIKTRGQQVTLRCSSQSGHNTVSWYQQALGQGPQFIFQYYREEENGRGNFPPRFSGLQFPNYSSELNVNALELDDSALYLCASSLAPGFRAGNTIYFGEGSWLTVV.

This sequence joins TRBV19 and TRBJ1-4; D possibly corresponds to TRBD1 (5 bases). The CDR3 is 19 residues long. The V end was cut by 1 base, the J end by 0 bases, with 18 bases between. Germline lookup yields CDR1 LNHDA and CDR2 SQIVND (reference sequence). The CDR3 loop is CASSIARRGAKATNEKLFF. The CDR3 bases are TGTGCCAGTAGTATAGCCCGGCGCGGGGCGAAGGCAACTAATGAAAAACTGTTTTTT.

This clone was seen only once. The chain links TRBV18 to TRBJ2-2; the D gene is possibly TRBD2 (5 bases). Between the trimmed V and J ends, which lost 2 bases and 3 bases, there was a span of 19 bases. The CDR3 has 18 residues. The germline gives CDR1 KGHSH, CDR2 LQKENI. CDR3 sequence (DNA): TGTGCCAGCTCACCAGATCTCGCGGGTTGGTACGACACCGGGGAGCTGTTTTTT. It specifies CASSPDLAGWYDTGELFF. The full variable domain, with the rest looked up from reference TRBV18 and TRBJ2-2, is NAGVMQNPRHLVRRRGQEARLRCSPMKGHSHVYWYRQLPEEGLKFMVYLQKENIIDESGMPKERFSAEFPKEGPSILRIQQVVRGDSAAYFCASSPDLAGWYDTGELFFGEGSRLTVL.

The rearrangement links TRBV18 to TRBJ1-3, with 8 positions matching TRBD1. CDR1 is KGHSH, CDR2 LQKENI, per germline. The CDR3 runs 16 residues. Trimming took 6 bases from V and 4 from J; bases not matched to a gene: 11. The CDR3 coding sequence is TGTGCCAGCTCGGCGCTCTGGACAGGGACCGGAAACACCATATATTTT. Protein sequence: CASSALWTGTGNTIYF.

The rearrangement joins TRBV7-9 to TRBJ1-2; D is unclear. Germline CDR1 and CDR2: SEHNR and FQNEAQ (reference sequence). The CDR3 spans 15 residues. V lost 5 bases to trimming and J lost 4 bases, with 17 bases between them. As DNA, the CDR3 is TGTGCCAGCAGCGGCCGCATTCGTCCATTCTATGGCTACACCTTC. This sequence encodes CASSGRIRPFYGYTF. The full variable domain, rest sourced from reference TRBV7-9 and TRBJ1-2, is DTGVSQNPRHKITKRGQNVTFRCDPISEHNRLYWYRQTLGQGPEFLTYFQNEAQLEKSRLLSDRFSAERPKGSFSTLEIQRTEQGDSAMYLCASSGRIRPFYGYTFGSGTRLTVV.

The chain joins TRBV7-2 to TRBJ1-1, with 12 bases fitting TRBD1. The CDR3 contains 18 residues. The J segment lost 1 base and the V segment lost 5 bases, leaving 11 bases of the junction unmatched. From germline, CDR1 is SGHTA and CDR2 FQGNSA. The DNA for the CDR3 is TGTGCCAGCAGCCCTAGGGTGGGGACAGGGGGCAAGAACACTGAAGCTTTCTTT. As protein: CASSPRVGTGGKNTEAFF.

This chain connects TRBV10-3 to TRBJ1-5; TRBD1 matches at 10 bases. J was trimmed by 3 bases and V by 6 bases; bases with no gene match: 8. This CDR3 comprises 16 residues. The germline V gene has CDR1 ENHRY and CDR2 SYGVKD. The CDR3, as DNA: TGTGCCATCAGAGAGGACAGGGGGTCCCTCAATCAGCCCCAGCATTTT. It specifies CAIREDRGSLNQPQHF.

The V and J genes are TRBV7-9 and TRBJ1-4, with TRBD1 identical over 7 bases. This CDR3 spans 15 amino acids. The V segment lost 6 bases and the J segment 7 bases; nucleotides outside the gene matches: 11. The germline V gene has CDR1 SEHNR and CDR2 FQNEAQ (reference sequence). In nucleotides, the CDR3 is TGTGCCAGCAGTTGGGGGACAGCTGTCTTTGAAAAACTGTTTTTT. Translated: CASSWGTAVFEKLFF.

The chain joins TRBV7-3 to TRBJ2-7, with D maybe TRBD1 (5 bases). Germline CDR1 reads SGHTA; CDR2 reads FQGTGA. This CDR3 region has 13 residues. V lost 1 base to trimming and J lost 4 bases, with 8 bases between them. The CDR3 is CASSLNQGYEQYF. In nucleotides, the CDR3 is TGTGCCAGCAGCTTAAATCAGGGTTACGAGCAGTACTTC.

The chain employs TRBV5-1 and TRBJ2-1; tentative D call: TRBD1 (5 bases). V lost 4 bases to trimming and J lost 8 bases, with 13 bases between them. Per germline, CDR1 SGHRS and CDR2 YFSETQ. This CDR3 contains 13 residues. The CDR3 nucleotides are TGCGCCAGCAGCATAGGACAAGACGATGAGCAGTTCTTC. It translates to CASSIGQDDEQFF.

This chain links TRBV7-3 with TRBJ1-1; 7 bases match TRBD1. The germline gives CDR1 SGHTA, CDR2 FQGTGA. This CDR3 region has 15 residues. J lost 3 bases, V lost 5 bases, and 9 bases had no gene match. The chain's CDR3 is CASSLGHDRDTEAFF. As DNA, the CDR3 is TGTGCCAGCAGCCTGGGCCATGACAGGGACACTGAAGCTTTCTTT.

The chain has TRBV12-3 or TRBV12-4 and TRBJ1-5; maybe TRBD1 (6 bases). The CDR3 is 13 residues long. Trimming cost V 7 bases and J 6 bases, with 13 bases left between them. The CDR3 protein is CASKPGQTQPQHF. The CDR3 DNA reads TGTGCCAGCAAACCAGGACAGACTCAGCCCCAGCATTTT.